The T cell receptor beta chain under discussion was sequenced for a study of cytomegalovirus exposure and HLA in healthy donors. V shed 4 bases, J shed 5 bases, and the junction held 7 bases outside the gene matches. CDR3 length equals 15 residues. Germline CDR1 is SGHRS and CDR2 is YFSETQ. Amplification used 60 Vbeta primers and 13 Jbeta primers. Repertoires were generated with immunoSEQ multiplex PCR, while TCRdb's copy carries only in-frame clones and drops some. The sample yields 150,000 or so clones, 80% seen once. Sequencing was performed on PBMCs. The clonotype originates from a man aged 45 to 65 in good health and CMV-seronegative. The J gene is TRBJ1-2, the V gene TRBV5-1, with 11 bases matching TRBD1. The CDR3 is CASSPGTGGEYGYTF. Written as DNA, the CDR3 is TGCGCCAGCAGCCCCGGGACAGGGGGAGAGTATGGCTACACCTTC.